The 29 T cell receptor beta chains below were found in one sample sequenced in a study of early T cells in non-severe SARS-CoV-2 infection. TCRdb processed the 5' RACE reads anew with MiXCR; each CDR3 protein has one entry. The sample lists about 76,000 distinct CDR3 sequences, less than 20% occurring once. The specimen sequenced was whole blood. The receptors originated from an adult who was a healthcare worker with PCR-confirmed SARS-CoV-2 infection or an uninfected control (not recorded which).

This clonotype was observed at least ten times. The genes are TRBV6-4 and TRBJ2-1; D is possibly TRBD2 (6 bases). The germline V and J ends were trimmed by 0 bases and 2 bases, with 8 bases remaining between them. Germline V CDR1 and CDR2: MRHNA, SNTAGT. This CDR3 has 15 residues. The CDR3 is CASSDSSGAYNEQFF. In DNA, the CDR3 is TGTGCCAGCAGTGACTCTAGCGGCGCCTACAATGAGCAGTTCTTC.

Many counts were recorded for this clonotype. The chain recombines TRBV4-2 with TRBJ2-3; 11 nucleotides match TRBD2. Germline CDR1 LGHNA, CDR2 YNFKEQ. After removal of 0 bases from V and 0 bases from J, the junction contained 17 bases not matched to a gene. The CDR3 sequence is 22 residues long. The CDR3 loop is CASSQDPQTPGLAVSSTDTQYF. Here the CDR3 DNA reads TGTGCCAGCAGCCAAGATCCCCAAACCCCGGGACTAGCGGTTTCTAGCACAGATACGCAGTATTTT.

This clonotype was observed a handful of times. The CDR3: CASSRGLAGGTGELFF. DNA of the CDR3: TGTGCCAGCAGCAGAGGACTAGCGGGAGGGACCGGGGAGCTGTTTTTT. This rearrangement joins TRBV6-5 to TRBJ2-2; 15 bases line up with TRBD2. Germline trimming cut 6 bases from V and 5 bases from J; bases unmatched to any gene: 4. CDR1 MNHEY and CDR2 SVGAGI come from the germline V gene. The length of the CDR3 is 16 residues.

J is TRBJ2-6 and V is TRBV7-9; 8 bases are shared with TRBD2. The J segment lost 5 bases and the V segment lost 5 bases, leaving 14 bases of the junction unmatched. The CDR3 extends over 18 amino acids. CDR1 is SEHNR, CDR2 FQNEAQ, per germline (reference sequence). CDR3 protein: CASSAGGGGSSRANVLTF. In DNA form, the CDR3 reads TGTGCCAGCAGCGCCGGTGGCGGGGGGTCCTCGCGGGCCAACGTCCTGACTTTC.

This rearrangement joins TRBV11-2 to TRBJ2-1; 8 bases fit TRBD2. The CDR3 contains 17 residues. With V trimmed by 0 bases and J by 4 bases, 8 bases remained unmatched. Germline loops: CDR1 SGHAT, CDR2 FQNNGV. The CDR3 bases are TGTGCCAGCAGCTTAGAATGGCGGGGGGATTCATACAATGAGCAGTTCTTC. It encodes CASSLEWRGDSYNEQFF.

This clonotype was recorded a few times. The V gene is TRBV12-3 or TRBV12-4, the J gene TRBJ2-5; the D gene could be TRBD1 or TRBD2 (5 bases each). This CDR3 is 13 amino acids long. V lost 7 bases, J lost 5 bases, and 14 bases lay in between. The CDR3 sequence is CASTQLGVETQYF. The CDR3 DNA is TGTGCCAGCACCCAACTAGGGGTGGAGACCCAGTACTTC.

The table lists this clonotype with many counts. This chain links TRBV9 with TRBJ1-6, with D hard to call. With 0 bases removed from V and 2 bases from J, the gap between germline ends came to 12 bases. In germline, CDR1 is SGDLS, CDR2 YYNGEE. This CDR3 contains 17 residues. DNA for the CDR3: TGTGCCAGCAGCGTAGAGAAGGGTGGAACCTATAATTCACCCCTCCACTTT. Its translation: CASSVEKGGTYNSPLHF.

J is TRBJ2-3 and V is TRBV9; D not certain. The CDR3 runs to 16 residues. With 4 bases removed from V and 0 bases from J, the gap between germline ends came to 15 bases. Germline CDR1 and CDR2: SGDLS and YYNGEE. Written as DNA, the CDR3 is TGTGCCAGCAGCTTCAGCCGGGCAGTGAGCACAGATACGCAGTATTTT. It specifies CASSFSRAVSTDTQYF.

A few counts support this clonotype. The chain has TRBV19 and TRBJ2-1; 11 positions match TRBD1. V trimming: 8 bases; J trimming: 8 bases; junction bases outside the gene matches: 8. Germline loops: CDR1 LNHDA, CDR2 SQIVND (reference sequence). The CDR3 sequence is 14 residues long. This chain's CDR3 is CASRTGGNVDEQFF. The CDR3 bases are TGTGCCAGTCGGACAGGGGGCAACGTCGATGAGCAGTTCTTC.

The chain combines TRBV24-1 with TRBJ1-6, with 7 bases fitting TRBD1. The CDR3 is 15 residues long. The germline CDR1 and CDR2 sequences are KGHDR and SFDVKD. Germline trimming cut 2 bases from V and 5 bases from J; bases unmatched to any gene: 2. CDR3 region: CATSDSGTDNSPLHF. The CDR3 coding sequence is TGTGCCACCAGTGATTCCGGGACAGATAATTCACCCCTCCACTTT.

This clonotype was found many times. The V gene is TRBV12-3 or TRBV12-4, the J gene TRBJ2-1; D is unclear. This CDR3 region has 13 residues. With 2 bases removed from V and 6 bases from J, the gap between germline ends came to 8 bases. CDR3: CASSLKVGNEQFF. The CDR3 bases are TGTGCCAGCAGTTTAAAAGTAGGCAATGAGCAGTTCTTC.

This clonotype was found a few times. The CDR3 carries no conserved terminal phenylalanine or tryptophan, so it likely arises from a read error. J is TRBJ2-1 and V is TRBV29-1; TRBD1 aligns across 10 bases. Germline CDR1 SQVTM, CDR2 ANQGSEA. Unmatched junction bases numbered 4, after V lost 5 bases and J lost 3 bases. The CDR3 is 14 residues long. The CDR3 here is CSVPGTGVYNEQFS. The CDR3 DNA is TGCAGCGTTCCCGGGACAGGGGTCTACAATGAGCAGTTCTCC.

This clonotype was detected only a few times. The rearrangement uses TRBV27 and TRBJ2-5, with D tentatively TRBD1 (6 bases). CDR1 is MNHEY and CDR2 is SMNVEV in the germline V gene (reference sequence). Trimming pared 5 bases from V and 2 bases from J, leaving 9 bases between. CDR3 length: 13 residues. This CDR3 is CASSIQGQETQYF. For the CDR3, the DNA is TGTGCCAGCAGTATTCAGGGGCAAGAGACCCAGTACTTC.

In this sample, this clonotype turned up a few times. The rearrangement joins TRBV12-3 or TRBV12-4 to TRBJ2-3, with 7 bases fitting TRBD1. With 6 bases clipped from V and 12 bases from J, the junction kept 9 bases outside the gene matches. The length of the CDR3 is 12 residues. The CDR3 spells CASSRDRVAQYF. CDR3 nucleotides: TGTGCCAGCAGCCGCGACAGGGTTGCACAGTATTTT.

This clonotype was observed a few times. V usage is TRBV10-2 and J usage is TRBJ1-4; 7 bases agree with TRBD1. V shed 6 bases and J 4 bases; nucleotides not matched to a gene: 8. Germline CDR1 reads WSHSY; CDR2 reads SAAADI. The CDR3 loop spans 15 amino acids. CDR3 sequence (DNA): TGCGCCAGCAGCCGCAACAGGGGAAATAATGAAAAACTGTTTTTT. The encoded protein is CASSRNRGNNEKLFF.

This chain connects TRBV7-3 to TRBJ2-1; TRBD1 agrees at 7 bases. The V gene's germline CDR1 is SGHTA and CDR2 FQGTGA. V dropped 4 bases and J dropped 6; count of bases not matched to a gene: 12. The CDR3 length is 16 residues. CDR3 sequence reads: CASSSRGIRQGNEQFF. The CDR3 DNA follows: TGTGCCAGCAGCTCTAGGGGAATTCGACAGGGCAATGAGCAGTTCTTC.

This chain joins TRBV13 and TRBJ2-7; D perhaps matches TRBD2 (5 bases). V shed 0 bases and J shed 5 bases, with 20 bases lying between them. Germline CDR1 and CDR2: PRHDT and FYEKMQ (reference sequence). The CDR3 is 17 amino acids. CDR3 region: CASSLGPPSSSTHEQYF. The CDR3 DNA sequence: TGTGCCAGCAGCTTAGGCCCCCCGAGTTCTAGCACCCACGAGCAGTACTTC.

The rearrangement uses TRBV20-1 and TRBJ2-3, with 8 bases that match TRBD2. Germline CDR1 is DFQATT and CDR2 is SNEGSKA (reference sequence). V trimming: 0 bases; J trimming: 2 bases; junction bases outside the gene matches: 10. The CDR3 loop spans 17 amino acids. The CDR3, as DNA: TGCAGTGCTAGAGATATCTGGCGGGGGGCTGACACAGATACGCAGTATTTT. It yields the protein CSARDIWRGADTDTQYF.

This clonotype was counted only a few times. The V and J genes are TRBV6-5 and TRBJ1-6; D not certain. CDR3 length: 17 residues. In germline, CDR1 is MNHEY, CDR2 SVGAGI. Between the trimmed V and J ends, which lost 2 bases and 0 bases, there was a span of 11 bases. DNA of the CDR3: TGTGCCAGCAGTTACACGGCCAGTAGCTCCTATAATTCACCCCTCCACTTT. Encoded protein: CASSYTASSSYNSPLHF.

This clonotype was counted only a few times. The CDR3 sequence is CSAREGQGNYGYTF. CDR3 bases: TGCAGTGCCCGGGAGGGACAGGGAAACTATGGCTACACCTTC. The chain combines TRBV20-1 with TRBJ1-2, with TRBD1 matching 9 bases. The length of the CDR3 is 14 residues. The V and J ends lost 6 bases and 2 bases, in that order; junction bases with no gene match: 7. CDR1 is DFQATT, CDR2 SNEGSKA, per germline (reference sequence).

This clonotype appeared a few times. The chain uses TRBV7-6 and TRBJ1-2; D is unresolved. Per the germline V gene, CDR1 is SGHVS and CDR2 is FNYEAQ. With 1 base removed from V and 4 bases from J, the gap between germline ends came to 13 bases. The CDR3 loop spans 15 amino acids. As DNA, the CDR3 is TGTGCCAGCAGCTTAGTTGTGAATAGTGGCTATGGCTACACCTTC. Residues: CASSLVVNSGYGYTF.

This clonotype has a count of ten or more. V and J are TRBV5-6 and TRBJ2-7; maybe TRBD2 (5 bases). The ends were cut back, 4 bases at V and 5 bases at J, with 13 bases in the middle. The CDR3 has 13 amino acids. Germline V gene sequence: CDR1 SGHDT, CDR2 YYEEEE. The CDR3 sequence is CASSPGPGNEQYF. CDR3 in DNA: TGTGCCAGCAGCCCTGGACCGGGAAACGAGCAGTACTTC.

This clonotype was counted only a few times. The CDR3 region is CASSPGALGTQYF. The CDR3 nucleotides are TGTGCCAGCAGCCCCGGGGCTCTGGGGACGCAGTATTTT. The genes are TRBV7-2 and TRBJ2-3, with D perhaps TRBD1 or TRBD2 (5 bases each). Trimming left V 5 bases short and J 9 bases short, with 15 bases between. The germline V gene has CDR1 SGHTA and CDR2 FQGNSA. The CDR3 loop spans 13 amino acids.

This clonotype was detected only a few times. The chain is built from TRBV27 and TRBJ2-1; D unresolved. CDR3 length: 14 amino acids. CDR1 and CDR2 (germline): MNHEY, SMNVEV (reference sequence). V lost 2 bases to trimming and J lost 0 bases, with 5 bases between them. The CDR3 coding sequence is TGTGCCAGCAGTTTACAGAGCTCCTACAATGAGCAGTTCTTC. Its translation: CASSLQSSYNEQFF.

This clonotype was observed a few times. The chain combines TRBV18 with TRBJ2-7; D remains unclear. This CDR3 has 16 amino acids. Germline V gives CDR1 KGHSH, CDR2 LQKENI. The V end was cut by 3 bases, the J end by 3 bases, with 18 bases between. In DNA form, the CDR3 reads TGTGCCAGCTCACCCTCGGTTGGGCGTCGAAGCTACGAGCAGTACTTC. Protein: CASSPSVGRRSYEQYF.

This clonotype was observed a handful of times. This chain links TRBV7-6 with TRBJ2-2; 7 bases agree with TRBD2. Germline assignment: CDR1 SGHVS and CDR2 FNYEAQ. The CDR3 is 15 residues long. V shed 4 bases and J 5 bases; nucleotides not matched to a gene: 7. This CDR3 reads CASSSDLGGTGELFF. For the CDR3, the DNA is TGTGCCAGCAGCTCCGACTTGGGGGGGACCGGGGAGCTGTTTTTT. The full variable domain, rest sourced from reference TRBV7-6 and TRBJ2-2, is GAGVSQSPRYKVTKRGQDVALRCDPISGHVSLYWYRQALGQGPEFLTYFNYEAQQDKSGLPNDRFSAERPEGSISTLTIQRTEQRDSAMYRCASSSDLGGTGELFFGEGSRLTVL.

There are many counts of this clonotype. The V call is TRBV5-1, the J call TRBJ2-2; the D gene is possibly TRBD1 (5 bases). CDR3 size: 12 residues. CDR1 and CDR2 (germline): SGHRS, YFSETQ. V was clipped by 7 bases and J by 7 bases, with 11 bases between them. CDR3 bases: TGCGCCAGCGGACAACCGAGCGGGGAGCTGTTTTTT. Translated: CASGQPSGELFF.

This chain joins TRBV28 and TRBJ2-5; possible D gene TRBD2, 5 bases. Germline V gene lookup returns CDR1 MDHEN and CDR2 SYDVKM. This CDR3 is built from 14 residues. With 3 bases removed from V and 5 bases from J, the gap between germline ends came to 13 bases. The CDR3 sequence is CASSLRDRMETQYF. As DNA, the CDR3 is TGTGCCAGCAGTTTGAGGGATCGAATGGAGACCCAGTACTTC. The entire variable domain, with the rest obtained from reference TRBV28 and TRBJ2-5, is as follows: DVKVTQSSRYLVKRTGEKVFLECVQDMDHENMFWYRQDPGLGLRLIYFSYDVKMKEKGDIPEGYSVSREKKERFSLILESASTNQTSMYLCASSLRDRMETQYFGPGTRLLVL.

This clonotype was seen a few times. The rearrangement joins TRBV7-9 to TRBJ2-7, with 7 bases lining up with TRBD1. Germline CDR1 and CDR2: SEHNR and FQNEAQ (reference sequence). Losses at the gene ends were 3 bases for V and 5 bases for J; bases not matched to a gene: 10. The CDR3 has 15 residues. CDR3 residues: CASSFPNRGKHEQYF. As DNA, the CDR3 is TGTGCCAGCAGCTTCCCTAACAGGGGAAAGCACGAGCAGTACTTC. Complete variable domain (other parts from reference TRBV7-9 and TRBJ2-7): DTGVSQNPRHKITKRGQNVTFRCDPISEHNRLYWYRQTLGQGPEFLTYFQNEAQLEKSRLLSDRFSAERPKGSFSTLEIQRTEQGDSAMYLCASSFPNRGKHEQYFGPGTRLTVT.